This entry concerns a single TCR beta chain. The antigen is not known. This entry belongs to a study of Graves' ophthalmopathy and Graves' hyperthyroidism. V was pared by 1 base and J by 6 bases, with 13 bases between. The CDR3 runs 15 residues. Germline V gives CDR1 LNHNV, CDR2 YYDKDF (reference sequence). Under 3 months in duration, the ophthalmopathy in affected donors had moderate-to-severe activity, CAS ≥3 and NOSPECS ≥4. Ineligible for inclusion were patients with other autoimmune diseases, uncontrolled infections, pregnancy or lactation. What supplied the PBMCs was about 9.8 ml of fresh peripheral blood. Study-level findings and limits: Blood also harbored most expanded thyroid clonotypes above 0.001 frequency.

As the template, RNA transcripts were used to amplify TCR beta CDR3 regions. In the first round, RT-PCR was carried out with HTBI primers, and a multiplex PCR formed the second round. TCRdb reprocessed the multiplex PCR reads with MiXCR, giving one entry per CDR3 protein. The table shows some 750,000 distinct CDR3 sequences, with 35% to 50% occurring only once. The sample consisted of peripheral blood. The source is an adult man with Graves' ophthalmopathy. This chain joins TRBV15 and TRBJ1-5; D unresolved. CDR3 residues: CATSRASGDGQPQHF. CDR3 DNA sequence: TGTGCCACCAGCAGAGCTAGCGGGGATGGTCAGCCCCAGCATTTT.